One sample yielded the 32 T cell receptor beta chains listed below, sequenced in a study of a mutant IDH1 vaccine in newly diagnosed glioma. The repertoire was sequenced with immunoSEQ multiplex PCR; TCRdb's copy has only in-frame clones and lacks some. In the table there are about 56,000 clones, roughly four fifths of which are singletons. The time point is: week 47, end of study. Every vaccination contained 300 ug of the mutant IDH1 20-mer peptide and was paired with topical imiquimod. Antigens for these TCRs are unknown. This material consisted of PBMCs, taken from a glioma patient whose treatment included an IDH1 peptide vaccine. The receptors shown here come from a woman aged 45-59 years with glioma.

The chain links TRBV4-3 to TRBJ2-7; no reliable D call. From germline, CDR1 is LGHNA and CDR2 YSLEER. This CDR3 is 13 amino acids long. The V gene lost 0 bases and the J gene lost 6 bases, with 9 bases spanning the gap. The CDR3 DNA is TGCGCCAGCAGCCAAGAGGACGGAAGCGAGCAGTACTTC. Its translation is CASSQEDGSEQYF.

This rearrangement joins TRBV2 to TRBJ1-5; TRBD1 matches at 7 bases. The V segment lost 6 bases and the J segment 5 bases; nucleotides outside the gene matches: 4. Germline V gene lookup returns CDR1 SNHLY and CDR2 FYNNEI. The CDR3 runs to 13 residues. CDR3 loop: CASRRQGHQPQHF. The CDR3 bases are TGTGCCAGCAGACGACAGGGCCATCAGCCCCAGCATTTT.

The chain is built from TRBV18 and TRBJ1-2; TRBD1 is a possible D gene (5 bases). This CDR3 region has 14 residues. Trimming took off 3 bases at V and 0 bases at J, with 8 bases between the two ends. CDR1 and CDR2 from the germline V gene are KGHSH and LQKENI. CDR3 DNA sequence: TGTGCCAGCTCACCGCAGGGCTCTAACTATGGCTACACCTTC. This gives the protein CASSPQGSNYGYTF. The full variable domain, rest sourced from reference TRBV18 and TRBJ1-2, is NAGVMQNPRHLVRRRGQEARLRCSPMKGHSHVYWYRQLPEEGLKFMVYLQKENIIDESGMPKERFSAEFPKEGPSILRIQQVVRGDSAAYFCASSPQGSNYGYTFGSGTRLTVV.

This chain joins TRBV4-1 and TRBJ1-1, with 11 positions matching TRBD1. From germline, CDR1 is MGHRA and CDR2 YSYEKL. Unmatched junction bases numbered 4, after V lost 4 bases and J lost 3 bases. This CDR3 spans 15 amino acids. CDR3 amino acids: CASSPQDRGHTEAFF. The CDR3 DNA is TGCGCCAGCAGCCCACAGGACAGGGGGCACACTGAAGCTTTCTTT.

The chain employs TRBV5-6 and TRBJ2-4; weak D call: TRBD2 (6 bases). CDR3 length: 13 amino acids. From germline, CDR1 is SGHDT and CDR2 YYEEEE. Trimming pared 2 bases from V and 9 bases from J, leaving 12 bases between. The CDR3: CASSFNGSPIQYF. CDR3 DNA sequence: TGTGCCAGCAGCTTTAACGGGAGCCCCATTCAGTACTTC. The entire variable domain, with the rest obtained from reference TRBV5-6 and TRBJ2-4, is as follows: DAGVTQSPTHLIKTRGQQVTLRCSPKSGHDTVSWYQQALGQGPQFIFQYYEEEERQRGNFPDRFSGHQFPNYSSELNVNALLLGDSALYLCASSFNGSPIQYFGAGTRLSVL.

This clone was detected a few times. The chain combines TRBV30 with TRBJ2-1; D is uncertain. V gave up 1 base and J gave up 8 bases, with 6 bases separating them. The germline CDR1 and CDR2 sequences are GTSNPN and SVGIG (reference sequence). This CDR3 is built from 11 residues. CDR3 nucleotides: TGTGCCTGGAGTGGGTACCATGAGCAGTTCTTC. Translating it yields CAWSGYHEQFF.

The chain is built from TRBV5-4 and TRBJ1-1; 9 bases fit TRBD1. J was trimmed by 7 bases and V by 5 bases; bases with no gene match: 6. Germline CDR1 and CDR2: SGHNT and YYREEE (reference sequence). This CDR3 region has 13 residues. The chain's CDR3 is CASSSDRGFEAFF. The CDR3 DNA reads as TGTGCCAGCAGTTCGGACAGGGGCTTTGAAGCTTTCTTT.

This chain links TRBV4-2 with TRBJ2-7, with D maybe TRBD2 (7 bases). The V gene's germline CDR1 is LGHNA and CDR2 YNFKEQ. V lost 0 bases and J 6 bases, leaving 12 bases between the germline ends. There are 14 residues in the CDR3. The CDR3 coding sequence is TGTGCCAGCAGCCAAGAGCGGGGGCTGGGCGAGCAGTACTTC. This gives the protein CASSQERGLGEQYF.

The rearrangement joins TRBV18 to TRBJ2-5; a weak D match, TRBD2 (6 bases). There are 17 residues in the CDR3. Germline V gives CDR1 KGHSH, CDR2 LQKENI. Trimming took off 3 bases at V and 2 bases at J, with 19 bases between the two ends. CDR3 loop: CASSPTGAAGRQETQYF. CDR3 coding DNA: TGTGCCAGCTCACCGACCGGTGCGGCGGGGAGACAAGAGACCCAGTACTTC.

The J gene is TRBJ1-1, the V gene TRBV14; possible D gene TRBD1, 5 bases. The length of the CDR3 is 13 residues. V gave up 2 bases and J gave up 6 bases, with 10 bases separating them. Germline V lookup: CDR1 SGHDN, CDR2 FVKESK. The DNA for the CDR3 is TGTGCCAGCAGCCAACAGGGTAGGGCTGAAGCTTTCTTT. Amino acids: CASSQQGRAEAFF.

This clone appeared once. The CDR3 nucleotides are TGTGCCAGCAGCGTGCGGGCGGGGGTAGCCACAGATACGCAGTATTTT. Amino acid sequence: CASSVRAGVATDTQYF. This chain links TRBV9 with TRBJ2-3; 7 nucleotides line up with TRBD2. The junction had 8 bases not matched to a gene; V was cut back by 2 bases and J by 2 bases. This CDR3 spans 16 amino acids. Germline-derived CDR1 and CDR2 are SGDLS and YYNGEE. The full variable domain, rest sourced from reference TRBV9 and TRBJ2-3, is DSGVTQTPKHLITATGQRVTLRCSPRSGDLSVYWYQQSLDQGLQFLIQYYNGEERAKGNILERFSAQQFPDLHSELNLSSLELGDSALYFCASSVRAGVATDTQYFGPGTRLTVL.

The V gene is TRBV7-9, the J gene TRBJ2-3, with D unclear. CDR3 length equals 15 residues. Germline-derived CDR1 and CDR2 are SEHNR and FQNEAQ (reference sequence). V was clipped by 7 bases and J by 3 bases, with 17 bases between them. CDR3 loop: CASNPITTGTDTQYF. CDR3 nucleotide sequence: TGTGCCAGCAATCCCATAACTACGGGTACAGATACGCAGTATTTT.

This chain connects TRBV5-4 to TRBJ2-5; 10 bases map to TRBD1. Germline values: CDR1 SGHNT, CDR2 YYREEE (reference sequence). The CDR3 covers 15 residues. Germline trimming cut 2 bases from V and 5 bases from J; bases unmatched to any gene: 6. CDR3: CASSFGTGVVETQYF. CDR3 bases: TGTGCCAGCAGCTTCGGGACAGGGGTTGTTGAGACCCAGTACTTC.

This clone was observed a few times. The chain has TRBV1 and TRBJ1-2. TRBV1 is reported as a pseudogene. This CDR3 has 21 residues. In DNA form, the CDR3 reads TGCACCAGCAGCCAAGAGAAGAAGTCGGGAGAAAGGTACGTCCACCACTATGGCTACACCTTC. Protein: CTSSQEKKSGERYVHHYGYTF.

The chain is built from TRBV30 and TRBJ1-3, with D uncertain. Trimming shortened V by 0 bases and J by 0 bases, and 3 bases separated the two germline ends. CDR1 is GTSNPN, CDR2 SVGIG, per germline (reference sequence). The CDR3 covers 13 residues. The CDR3, as DNA: TGTGCCTGGAGTGTCAGCTCTGGAAACACCATATATTTT. This codes for CAWSVSSGNTIYF.

This sequence joins TRBV6-1 and TRBJ2-3, with D perhaps TRBD1 (6 bases). Deletions cut 6 bases from V and 0 bases from J, with 10 bases between. The CDR3 runs to 14 residues. CDR1 and CDR2 (germline): MNHNS, SASEGT. The CDR3: CASRTGPSTDTQYF. The CDR3 DNA reads TGTGCCAGCAGGACAGGACCGAGCACAGATACGCAGTATTTT.

This chain connects TRBV28 to TRBJ1-2; no definite D call. Germline CDR1 reads MDHEN; CDR2 reads SYDVKM. V was cut by 2 bases and J by 2 bases, with 6 bases left in between. CDR3 size: 13 residues. As DNA, the CDR3 is TGTGCCAGCAGTTTAAAGGTAAACTATGGCTACACCTTC. Translation: CASSLKVNYGYTF.

The gene calls are TRBV29-1 and TRBJ1-2; 7 nucleotides match TRBD1. Germline V gives CDR1 SQVTM, CDR2 ANQGSEA. J gave up 5 bases and V 4 bases, and 10 bases lay outside the gene matches. This CDR3 has 14 residues. The DNA of the CDR3 is TGCAGCGTTGTAGTTGAAGGGGGCCGATATGGCTACACCTTC. This gives the protein CSVVVEGGRYGYTF. Full variable domain (outside the CDR3, taken from reference TRBV29-1 and TRBJ1-2): SAVISQKPSRDICQRGTSLTIQCQVDSQVTMMFWYRQQPGQSLTLIATANQGSEATYESGFVIDKFPISRPNLTFSTLTVSNMSPEDSSIYLCSVVVEGGRYGYTFGSGTRLTVV.

The chain couples TRBV5-5 to TRBJ1-5; no clear D. The V and J ends lost 2 bases and 7 bases respectively, with 10 bases between them. This CDR3 comprises 13 residues. Germline values: CDR1 SGHKS, CDR2 YYEKEE (reference sequence). The CDR3 reads CASSFVLGQPQHF. Here the CDR3 DNA reads TGTGCCAGCAGCTTCGTTTTGGGGCAGCCCCAGCATTTT. The full variable domain, in which reference TRBV5-5 and TRBJ1-5 provide the parts outside the CDR3, is DAGVTQSPTHLIKTRGQQVTLRCSPISGHKSVSWYQQVLGQGPQFIFQYYEKEERGRGNFPDRFSARQFPNYSSELNVNALLLGDSALYLCASSFVLGQPQHFGDGTRLSIL.

This chain links TRBV30 with TRBJ1-2; D is perhaps TRBD1 (5 bases). The germline V and J ends were trimmed by 1 base and 7 bases, with 16 bases remaining between them. The germline gives CDR1 GTSNPN, CDR2 SVGIG (reference sequence). The CDR3 has 14 amino acids. This CDR3 reads CAWSGWGGAGGYTF. CDR3 bases: TGTGCCTGGAGTGGATGGGGAGGGGCTGGTGGCTACACCTTC.

CDR3 coding DNA: TGTGCCAGCAGCTTGGCCCCAGGGTCAACCTACGAGCAGTACTTC. It is translated as CASSLAPGSTYEQYF. The chain joins TRBV5-6 to TRBJ2-7; perhaps TRBD1 as D (5 bases). The CDR3 consists of 15 residues. Germline V gives CDR1 SGHDT, CDR2 YYEEEE. V was trimmed by 0 bases and J by 2 bases, leaving 12 bases between them. Looking up the rest from reference TRBV5-6 and TRBJ2-7 gives the full variable domain: DAGVTQSPTHLIKTRGQQVTLRCSPKSGHDTVSWYQQALGQGPQFIFQYYEEEERQRGNFPDRFSGHQFPNYSSELNVNALLLGDSALYLCASSLAPGSTYEQYFGPGTRLTVT.

The genes are TRBV5-1 and TRBJ2-5; no reliable D call. V dropped 4 bases and J dropped 2 bases, with 9 bases sitting between them. The CDR3 is 13 amino acids. Germline V lookup: CDR1 SGHRS, CDR2 YFSETQ. CDR3 sequence (DNA): TGCGCCAGCAGCCTCATCGGGCAAGAGACCCAGTACTTC. Translation gives CASSLIGQETQYF.

Only a few counts were recorded for this clone. The chain recombines TRBV5-1 with TRBJ1-1; D is unresolved. Trimming shortened V by 0 bases and J by 8 bases, and 11 bases separated the two germline ends. This CDR3 comprises 13 residues. The V gene's germline CDR1 is SGHRS and CDR2 YFSETQ. In DNA form, the CDR3 reads TGCGCCAGCAGCTTGGTGCCAGACTCCGAAGCTTTCTTT. Translated: CASSLVPDSEAFF.

The gene calls are TRBV6-5 and TRBJ1-1; D is undetermined. The CDR3 has 13 amino acids. The germline V and J ends were trimmed by 5 bases and 5 bases, with 12 bases remaining between them. The germline CDR1 and CDR2 sequences are MNHEY and SVGAGI. The CDR3 nucleotides read TGTGCCAGCAGTCGCCGGGAAGGTACTGAAGCTTTCTTT. The encoded protein is CASSRREGTEAFF.

The chain recombines TRBV6-6 with TRBJ2-3; D is uncertain. V was trimmed by 7 bases and J by 6 bases, leaving 8 bases between them. The CDR3 has 11 amino acids. The V gene's germline CDR1 is MNHNY and CDR2 SVGAGI (reference sequence). The CDR3 DNA is TGTGCCAGCACCTCCGTGGATACGCAGTATTTT. Residues: CASTSVDTQYF.

In its sample, this clone was seen once. The chain couples TRBV30 to TRBJ2-5, with a possible D match to TRBD2 (6 bases). Per the germline V gene, CDR1 is GTSNPN and CDR2 is SVGIG (reference sequence). The CDR3 runs 14 residues. The V and J ends lost 4 bases and 4 bases respectively, with 16 bases between them. The CDR3 region is CAWKEIGGRETQYF. CDR3 nucleotides: TGTGCCTGGAAAGAAATTGGAGGGCGAGAGACCCAGTACTTC. The full variable domain, in which reference TRBV30 and TRBJ2-5 provide the parts outside the CDR3, is SQTIHQWPATLVQPVGSPLSLECTVEGTSNPNLYWYRQAAGRGLQLLFYSVGIGQISSEVPQNLSASRPQDRQFILSSKKLLLSDSGFYLCAWKEIGGRETQYFGPGTRLLVL.

This sequence joins TRBV7-2 and TRBJ2-4, with D possibly being TRBD1 (6 bases). The CDR3 loop spans 12 amino acids. V gave up 5 bases and J gave up 5 bases, with 7 bases separating them. CDR1 SGHTA and CDR2 FQGNSA come from the germline V gene. DNA of the CDR3: TGTGCCAGCAGCAGGACAGAAAACATTCAGTACTTC. Protein sequence: CASSRTENIQYF.

In this sample, this clone turned up a few times. V gene TRBV27 combines with J gene TRBJ2-2; 10 nucleotides align to TRBD2. J lost 7 bases, V lost 4 bases, and 6 bases had no gene match. Germline CDR1 reads MNHEY; CDR2 reads SMNVEV (reference sequence). The CDR3 is 15 residues long. The DNA of the CDR3 is TGTGCCAGCAGTTCCCGGACTAGCGGCGACGGGGAGCTGTTTTTT. Its protein is CASSSRTSGDGELFF.

V usage is TRBV27 and J usage is TRBJ1-2; the D is unclear. Per the germline V gene, CDR1 is MNHEY and CDR2 is SMNVEV (reference sequence). Between the trimmed V and J ends, which lost 4 bases and 4 bases, there was a span of 13 bases. CDR3 length: 14 residues. The CDR3 DNA follows: TGTGCCAGCAGTTCTAAAGAGAACGGCTATGGCTACACCTTC. It translates to CASSSKENGYGYTF.

This clone came up once. The chain uses TRBV7-2 and TRBJ1-4, with a possible D match to TRBD1 (6 bases). Germline assignment: CDR1 SGHTA and CDR2 FQGNSA. The CDR3 spans 14 residues. The ends were cut back, 1 base at V and 8 bases at J, with 11 bases in the middle. The DNA for the CDR3 is TGTGCCAGCAGCTTAGAGTGGACAGACGAAAAACTGTTTTTT. Amino acids: CASSLEWTDEKLFF.

This chain joins TRBV19 and TRBJ1-2; D not resolved. V was cut by 1 base and J by 3 bases, with 6 bases left in between. This CDR3 is 13 amino acids long. Germline V CDR1 and CDR2: LNHDA, SQIVND (reference sequence). CDR3 loop: CASSIVADYGYTF. Written as DNA, the CDR3 is TGTGCCAGTAGTATAGTTGCAGACTATGGCTACACCTTC.

This chain joins TRBV21-1 and TRBJ2-2; no DNA check was done on the table's D call, TRBD1. TRBV21-1 is a recognized pseudogene. This CDR3 has 16 amino acids. CDR3 in amino acids: CASSKGDTPNTGELFF. The CDR3 region has the DNA TGTGCCAGCAGCAAAGGGGACACACCGAACACCGGGGAGCTGTTTTTT.